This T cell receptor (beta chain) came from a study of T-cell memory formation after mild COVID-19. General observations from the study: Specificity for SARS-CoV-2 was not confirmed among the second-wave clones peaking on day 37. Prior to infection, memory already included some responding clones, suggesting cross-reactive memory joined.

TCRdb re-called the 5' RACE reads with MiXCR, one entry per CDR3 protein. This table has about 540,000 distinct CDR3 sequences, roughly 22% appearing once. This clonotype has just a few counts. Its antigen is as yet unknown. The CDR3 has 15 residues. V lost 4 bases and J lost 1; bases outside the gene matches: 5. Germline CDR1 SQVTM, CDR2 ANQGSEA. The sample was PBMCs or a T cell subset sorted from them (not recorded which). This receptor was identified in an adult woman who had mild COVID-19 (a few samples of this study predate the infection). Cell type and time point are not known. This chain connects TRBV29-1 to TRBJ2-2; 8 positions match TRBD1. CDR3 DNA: TGCAGCGTTGCAACCGGGACAGGGAACACCGGGGAGCTGTTTTTT. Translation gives CSVATGTGNTGELFF.